In this sample, the clone carrying this T cell receptor (beta chain) turned up once. Its cognate antigen is unknown. The CDR3 has 16 residues. The germline V gene encodes CDR1 SNHLY and CDR2 FYNNEI. Germline trimming cut 4 bases from V and 9 bases from J; bases unmatched to any gene: 11. The entry originates in a study of shared clonotypes between healthy human individuals. Overall study results and limits: Non-shared clonotypes had lower generation probabilities than clonotypes shared by all four sorted-subset donors. Sorted-subset sequencing, rarefaction showed, was incomplete despite large depth.

The authors distributed each subset's genomic DNA evenly over several immunoSEQ plates. Clones were read by immunoSEQ multiplex PCR, and TCRdb kept only the in-frame ones, dropping some. The profile shows about 1 million clones, around 74% of them singletons. Material: memory CD4+ T cells sorted from blood. Sample subset: CD45RA-negative fraction. The chain carries TRBV2 and TRBJ1-6; 8 bases fit TRBD1. The source of this sequence is a man younger than 30 in good health. The CDR3 nucleotides read TGTGCCAGCAGTGTGCAAACTCTACAGGGGGTTTCACCCCTCCACTTT. Its protein product is CASSVQTLQGVSPLHF.